A selection of T cell receptor beta chains follows, all from one sample in a study of T-cell memory formation after mild COVID-19. TCRdb called the 5' RACE reads again in MiXCR, with one record for every CDR3 protein. The sample comprises roughly 450,000 distinct CDR3 sequences, 15% to 20% of which are singletons, and approximately 13% rests with the top ten. Source material: PBMCs or a T cell subset sorted from them (not recorded which). These receptors all stem from an adult woman who had mild COVID-19 (a few samples of this study predate the infection). Cell type and time point are not known. Both conserved end residues are part of each CDR3. The D gene is left open where the match is weak. Clone size is given for some rows only: seen once, a few or many times, or a class if the clone is expanded.

.,.,TRBJ1-4,TRBV11-2,CASSLGEGTPARTNEKLFF,TGTGCCAGCAGCTTAGGAGAAGGGACCCCTGCCCGTACCAATGAAAAACTGTTTTTT
few,TRBD2,TRBJ2-3,TRBV7-2,CASTWSSGIDADTQYF,TGTGCCAGCACCTGGTCTAGCGGGATTGATGCAGATACGCAGTATTTT
.,TRBD1,TRBJ1-5,TRBV12-3/TRBV12-4,CASSLEGQRANQPQHF,TGTGCCAGCAGTTTGGAGGGACAGAGGGCCAATCAGCCCCAGCATTTT
.,.,TRBJ2-7,TRBV19,CASSISGVGSYEQYF,TGTGCCAGTAGTATATCGGGGGTCGGTTCCTACGAGCAGTACTTC
many,.,TRBJ2-5,TRBV12-3/TRBV12-4,CASSLNGEETQYF,TGTGCCAGCAGTTTAAACGGCGAAGAGACCCAGTACTTC
.,TRBD2,TRBJ2-7,TRBV4-1,CASSQRTSVFSYEQYF,TGCGCCAGCAGCCAGAGGACTAGCGTGTTTTCCTACGAGCAGTACTTC
.,.,TRBJ1-6,TRBV7-8,CASSLAKGLINSPLHF,TGTGCCAGCAGCTTAGCAAAGGGACTTATTAATTCACCCCTCCACTTT
few,.,TRBJ1-1,TRBV5-1,CASSLVSPLNTEAFF,TGCGCCAGCAGCTTGGTCAGTCCCCTGAACACTGAAGCTTTCTTT
few,TRBD2,TRBJ2-5,TRBV5-6,CASSPLAGGPETQYF,TGTGCCAGCAGCCCTCTAGCGGGAGGGCCGGAGACCCAGTACTTC
.,TRBD1,TRBJ1-1,TRBV5-1,CASSLVSTGTEAFF,TGCGCCAGCAGCTTGGTTTCGACAGGGACTGAAGCTTTCTTT
.,.,TRBJ1-1,TRBV18,CASSPTGMVNTEAFF,TGTGCCAGCTCACCCACAGGGATGGTGAACACTGAAGCTTTCTTT
.,.,TRBJ1-2,TRBV27,CASSLSLRWANYGYTF,TGTGCCAGCAGTTTATCTCTTCGATGGGCGAACTATGGCTACACCTTC
.,.,TRBJ2-5,TRBV6-1,CASSENSPLQETQYF,TGTGCCAGCAGTGAAAACAGTCCCCTCCAAGAGACCCAGTACTTC
.,TRBD2,TRBJ2-2,TRBV20-1,CSARALAGGYTGELFF,TGCAGTGCTAGAGCTCTCGCGGGAGGGTACACCGGGGAGCTGTTTTTT
few,.,TRBJ2-1,TRBV5-1,CASSLTTSSYNEQFF,TGCGCCAGCAGCTTGACAACGAGCTCCTACAATGAGCAGTTCTTC
.,TRBD1,TRBJ2-2,TRBV5-1,CASSLRQGGGELFF,TGCGCCAGCAGCTTGAGACAGGGCGGCGGGGAGCTGTTTTTT
few,.,TRBJ2-7,TRBV7-2,CASSWYYEQYF,TGTGCCAGCAGCTGGTACTACGAGCAGTACTTC
.,.,TRBJ2-7,TRBV18,CASSPPAIGIYEQYF,TGTGCCAGCTCACCACCAGCGATAGGCATCTACGAGCAGTACTTC
.,.,TRBJ2-7,TRBV3-1,CASSLMGGTGTYEQYF,TGTGCCAGCAGCCTGATGGGAGGGACAGGCACCTACGAGCAGTACTTC
.,.,TRBJ1-3,TRBV5-6,CASSLAWTLSGNTIYF,TGTGCCAGCAGCTTGGCATGGACACTCTCTGGAAACACCATATATTTT
once,TRBD1,TRBJ1-1,TRBV12-3/TRBV12-4,CASSYRGGGEAFF,TGTGCCAGCAGTTATCGAGGGGGCGGTGAAGCTTTCTTT
many,.,TRBJ2-7,TRBV4-3,CASSQEGASRHEQYF,TGCGCCAGCAGCCAAGAGGGGGCTTCTCGTCACGAGCAGTACTTC
.,TRBD2,TRBJ2-3,TRBV6-2/TRBV6-3,CASSSRTSGSVDTQYF,TGTGCCAGCAGCTCCCGGACTAGCGGATCCGTAGATACGCAGTATTTT
few,TRBD1,TRBJ2-7,TRBV13,CASSLSRRGTGASYEQYF,TGTGCCAGCAGCTTATCGCGGAGGGGGACAGGGGCCTCCTACGAGCAGTACTTC
.,TRBD2,TRBJ2-3,TRBV4-2,CASSQDLIAGDGTDTQYF,TGTGCCAGCAGCCAAGATCTAATAGCGGGAGATGGCACAGATACGCAGTATTTT
.,.,TRBJ2-7,TRBV10-3,CAISEGGSGYEQYF,TGTGCCATCAGTGAGGGGGGGTCGGGGTACGAGCAGTACTTC
once,TRBD1,TRBJ1-2,TRBV3-1,CASREGDRVNYGYTF,TGTGCCAGCAGAGAAGGAGACAGGGTAAACTATGGCTACACCTTC
.,.,TRBJ2-1,TRBV18,CASSPQGTKYNEQFF,TGTGCCAGCTCACCCCAGGGGACTAAGTACAATGAGCAGTTCTTC
few,.,TRBJ1-4,TRBV4-1,CASSQAPTNEKLFF,TGCGCCAGCAGCCAAGCACCAACTAATGAAAAACTGTTTTTT
.,.,TRBJ1-1,TRBV13,CASSFRRGTEAFF,TGTGCCAGCAGCTTCCGGCGGGGCACTGAAGCTTTCTTT
.,.,TRBJ2-7,TRBV25-1,CASSEPRGNEQYF,TGTGCCAGCAGTGAACCGAGGGGAAACGAGCAGTACTTC
.,TRBD2,TRBJ2-7,TRBV20-1,CSAQLAGGQNEQYF,TGCAGTGCGCAACTAGCGGGGGGGCAGAACGAGCAGTACTTC
.,.,TRBJ2-1,TRBV13,CASSIGGEQFF,TGTGCCAGCAGCATAGGCGGTGAGCAGTTCTTC
.,.,TRBJ2-1,TRBV18,CASSPPRRGPYNEQFF,TGTGCCAGCTCACCACCGCGGCGGGGGCCCTACAATGAGCAGTTCTTC
few,TRBD2,TRBJ2-7,TRBV4-2,CASSQEASGSSYEQYF,TGTGCCAGCAGCCAAGAGGCCAGCGGGAGCTCCTACGAGCAGTACTTC
.,.,TRBJ1-2,TRBV29-1,CSVGGTVGYTF,TGCAGCGTGGGGGGGACTGTCGGCTACACCTTC
few,TRBD1,TRBJ1-4,TRBV9,CASSPVGTGATNEKLFF,TGTGCCAGCAGCCCCGTCGGAACAGGGGCAACTAATGAAAAACTGTTTTTT
few,TRBD2,TRBJ2-3,TRBV20-1,CSARDWREGPSTDTQYF,TGCAGTGCTAGAGACTGGAGGGAGGGACCCAGCACAGATACGCAGTATTTT
.,.,TRBJ2-3,TRBV6-5,CASSPLVVAPSTDTQYF,TGTGCCAGCAGTCCCTTAGTTGTAGCCCCTAGCACAGATACGCAGTATTTT
.,TRBD2,TRBJ2-7,TRBV5-1,CASTPGGYEQYF,TGCGCCAGCACCCCGGGGGGCTACGAGCAGTACTTC
.,TRBD2,TRBJ2-1,TRBV19,CASSGTSGGFNEQFF,TGTGCCAGTAGTGGGACTAGCGGGGGGTTCAATGAGCAGTTCTTC
.,.,TRBJ1-1,TRBV29-1,CSVAAGTEAFF,TGCAGCGTTGCCGCGGGCACTGAAGCTTTCTTT
few,.,TRBJ2-7,TRBV5-6,CASSYEREVPEQYF,TGTGCCAGCAGCTACGAGAGGGAGGTTCCCGAGCAGTACTTC
.,.,TRBJ1-4,TRBV29-1,CSVVGQSNEKLFF,TGCAGCGTTGTTGGACAGAGTAATGAAAAACTGTTTTTT
many,.,TRBJ2-2,TRBV12-3/TRBV12-4,CASSRPGTNTGELFF,TGTGCCAGCAGCCGCCCAGGGACGAACACCGGGGAGCTGTTTTTT
few,.,TRBJ1-1,TRBV7-9,CASFRNTEAFF,TGTGCCAGCTTTCGGAACACTGAAGCTTTCTTT
few,.,TRBJ1-2,TRBV20-1,CSARELGYTF,TGCAGTGCTAGGGAGCTCGGCTACACCTTC
few,.,TRBJ2-3,TRBV5-1,CASSLSTTASDTQYF,TGCGCCAGCAGCTTGTCGACAACTGCGAGCGATACGCAGTATTTT
.,TRBD2,TRBJ2-3,TRBV11-2,CASSSNAFGLAGGLKDTQYF,TGTGCCAGCAGCTCAAATGCTTTTGGGCTAGCGGGGGGACTTAAAGATACGCAGTATTTT
.,.,TRBJ1-5,TRBV11-3,CASSLDGPNQPQHF,TGTGCCAGCAGCTTAGATGGGCCGAATCAGCCCCAGCATTTT
.,TRBD1,TRBJ2-7,TRBV6-5,CASSYLGQGTYEQYF,TGTGCCAGCAGTTACCTAGGACAGGGAACCTACGAGCAGTACTTC
.,TRBD2,TRBJ2-3,TRBV7-3,CASSGSTSGGATQYF,TGTGCCAGCAGCGGTAGCACTAGCGGGGGGGCTACGCAGTATTTT
.,.,TRBJ2-7,TRBV4-2,CASSQDAQGGAYEQYF,TGTGCCAGCAGCCAAGATGCACAGGGGGGGGCCTACGAGCAGTACTTC
.,TRBD2,TRBJ2-1,TRBV13,CASSFSGRYSGKDEQFF,TGTGCCAGCAGCTTTTCGGGACGGTATAGCGGGAAAGATGAGCAGTTCTTC
few,TRBD1,TRBJ1-2,TRBV4-2,CASSQDRQGASIGYTF,TGTGCCAGCAGCCAAGACAGACAGGGGGCATCTATTGGCTACACCTTC
few,.,TRBJ2-5,TRBV25-1,CASIPRKAGGSETQYF,TGTGCCAGCATTCCAAGAAAGGCCGGGGGTTCCGAGACCCAGTACTTC